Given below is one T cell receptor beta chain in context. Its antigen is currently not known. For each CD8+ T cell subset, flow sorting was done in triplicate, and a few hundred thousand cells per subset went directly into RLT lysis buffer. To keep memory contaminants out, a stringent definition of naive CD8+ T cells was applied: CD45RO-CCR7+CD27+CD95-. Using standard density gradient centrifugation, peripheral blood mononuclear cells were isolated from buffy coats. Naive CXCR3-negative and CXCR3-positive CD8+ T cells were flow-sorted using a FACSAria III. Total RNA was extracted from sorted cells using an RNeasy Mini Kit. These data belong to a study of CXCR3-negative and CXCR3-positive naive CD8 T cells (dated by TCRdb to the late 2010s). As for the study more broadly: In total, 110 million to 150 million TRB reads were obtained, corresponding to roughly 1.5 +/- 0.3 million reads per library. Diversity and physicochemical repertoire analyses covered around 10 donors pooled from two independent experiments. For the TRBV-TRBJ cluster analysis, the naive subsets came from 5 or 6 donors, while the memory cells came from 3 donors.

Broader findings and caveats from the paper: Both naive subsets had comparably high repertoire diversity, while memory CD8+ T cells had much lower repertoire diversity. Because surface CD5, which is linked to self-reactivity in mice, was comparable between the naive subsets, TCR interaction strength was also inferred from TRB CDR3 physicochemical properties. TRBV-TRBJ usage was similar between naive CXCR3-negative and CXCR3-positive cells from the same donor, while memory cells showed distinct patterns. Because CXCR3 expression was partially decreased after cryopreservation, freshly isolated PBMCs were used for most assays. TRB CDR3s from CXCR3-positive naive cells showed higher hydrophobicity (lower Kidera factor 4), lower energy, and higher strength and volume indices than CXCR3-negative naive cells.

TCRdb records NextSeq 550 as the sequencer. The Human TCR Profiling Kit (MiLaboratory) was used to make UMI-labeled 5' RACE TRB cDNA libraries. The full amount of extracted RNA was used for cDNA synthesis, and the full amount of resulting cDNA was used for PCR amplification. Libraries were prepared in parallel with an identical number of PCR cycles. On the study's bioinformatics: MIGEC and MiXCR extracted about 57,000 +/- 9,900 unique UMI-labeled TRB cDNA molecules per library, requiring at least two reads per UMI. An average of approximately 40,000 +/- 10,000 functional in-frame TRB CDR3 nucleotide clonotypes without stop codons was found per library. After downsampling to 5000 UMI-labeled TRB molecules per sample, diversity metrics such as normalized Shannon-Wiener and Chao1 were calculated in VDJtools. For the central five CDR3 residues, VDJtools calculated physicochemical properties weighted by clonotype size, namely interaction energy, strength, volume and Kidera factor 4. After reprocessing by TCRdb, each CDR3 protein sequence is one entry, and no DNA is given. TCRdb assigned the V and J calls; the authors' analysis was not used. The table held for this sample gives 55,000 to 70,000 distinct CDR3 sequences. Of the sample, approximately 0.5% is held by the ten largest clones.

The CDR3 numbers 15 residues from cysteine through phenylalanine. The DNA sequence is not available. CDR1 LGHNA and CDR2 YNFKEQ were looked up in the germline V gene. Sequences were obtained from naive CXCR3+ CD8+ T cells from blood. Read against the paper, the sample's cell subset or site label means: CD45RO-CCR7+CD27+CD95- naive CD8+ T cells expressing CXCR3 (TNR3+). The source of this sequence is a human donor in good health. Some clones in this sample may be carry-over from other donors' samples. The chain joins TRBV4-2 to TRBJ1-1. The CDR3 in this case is CASSQEGRGGTEAFF.